The rows below give T cell receptor beta chains drawn from one sample of a study of cytomegalovirus exposure and HLA in healthy donors. Some clones are missing from TCRdb's copy, which holds only in-frame ones; the method was immunoSEQ multiplex PCR. This sample carries about 130,000 clones, 15% to 20% of them seen once, and the ten largest clones take 2.5% to 3%. The sequencing sample was made of PBMCs. The receptors here all came from a female donor in good health and CMV-seropositive. The CDR3 runs from the conserved cysteine through the conserved F or W. Fields, in order: clone size, D gene, V gene, J gene, CDR3 protein, CDR3 DNA. A D gene is named only where the DNA matches it firmly. Where a row states a size, it is once, few, many or the class of an expanded clone; other rows omit it.

clone size: -
D gene: -
V gene: TRBV9
J gene: TRBJ2-5
CDR3 protein: CASSVQGGQETQYF
CDR3 DNA: TGTGCCAGCAGCGTACAGGGAGGCCAAGAGACCCAGTACTTC

clone size: -
D gene: -
V gene: TRBV6-5
J gene: TRBJ2-7
CDR3 protein: CASSYEGSYEQYF
CDR3 DNA: TGTGCCAGCAGTTATGAGGGCTCCTACGAGCAGTACTTC

clone size: -
D gene: -
V gene: TRBV7-9
J gene: TRBJ1-2
CDR3 protein: CASSMTWGLRVYGYTF
CDR3 DNA: TGTGCCAGCAGCATGACCTGGGGCCTCCGGGTCTATGGCTACACCTTC

clone size: -
D gene: TRBD1
V gene: TRBV6-6
J gene: TRBJ1-1
CDR3 protein: CASKGQLNTEAFF
CDR3 DNA: TGTGCCAGCAAGGGACAGTTGAACACTGAAGCTTTCTTT

clone size: -
D gene: -
V gene: TRBV9
J gene: TRBJ1-2
CDR3 protein: CASRAGGAGGYTF
CDR3 DNA: TGTGCCAGCAGGGCCGGGGGGGCAGGGGGCTACACCTTC

clone size: few
D gene: TRBD2
V gene: TRBV11-1
J gene: TRBJ2-1
CDR3 protein: CASSLTLAGVYEQFF
CDR3 DNA: TGTGCCAGCAGCCTAACTCTAGCGGGAGTTTATGAGCAGTTCTTC

clone size: few
D gene: TRBD1
V gene: TRBV6-6
J gene: TRBJ1-1
CDR3 protein: CASGQANTEAFF
CDR3 DNA: TGTGCCAGCGGACAGGCGAACACTGAAGCTTTCTTT

clone size: once
D gene: -
V gene: TRBV4-1
J gene: TRBJ2-5
CDR3 protein: CASSLRLSGVHGTQYF
CDR3 DNA: TGCGCCAGCAGCCTTCGACTCTCCGGGGTTCATGGGACCCAGTACTTC

clone size: few
D gene: -
V gene: TRBV2
J gene: TRBJ2-3
CDR3 protein: CASSSTTSTDTQYF
CDR3 DNA: TGTGCCAGCAGTTCGACAACTAGCACAGATACGCAGTATTTT

clone size: -
D gene: TRBD1
V gene: TRBV30
J gene: TRBJ2-7
CDR3 protein: CAWSVRGTGPYEQYF
CDR3 DNA: TGTGCCTGGAGTGTACGTGGGACAGGTCCCTACGAGCAGTACTTC

clone size: -
D gene: TRBD1
V gene: TRBV30
J gene: TRBJ1-1
CDR3 protein: CAWAGGQGAYLAFF
CDR3 DNA: TGTGCCTGGGCGGGGGGACAGGGGGCTTATTTGGCTTTCTTT